Sequencing of this T cell receptor (beta chain) was carried out in a study of shared clonotypes between healthy human individuals. Findings and limits, study-wide: Among four donors, approximately 5.4% of naive CD4 clonotypes were found in common. Incompleteness in sorted-subset sequencing, despite large depth, was shown by rarefaction.

The authors loaded roughly 200 ng DNA, roughly 27,000 T cell genomes, into sorted-subset replicate PCRs. Original handling: ImmunoSEQ only sent back junction sequences with no quality scores, so filtering was done differently. Using immunoSEQ multiplex PCR, the repertoire was profiled, and TCRdb retains in-frame clones only, with some absent. For V, J and clone size, that table is used; D and trimming come from the DNA. The profile shows about 550,000 clones, over 95% of them singletons. As regards this clone: The antigen is unknown.

The V gene's germline CDR1 is MDHEN and CDR2 SYDVKM. The CDR3 has 15 residues. Unmatched junction bases numbered 4, after V lost 3 bases and J lost 1 base. Selected positively for CCR7 and CD45RO-negative, naive CD8 cells excluded terminally differentiated effector memory CD45RA+ cells. V and J are TRBV28 and TRBJ2-3; 7 bases are a match to TRBD1. This TCR derives from a woman in her 30s in good health. The sample taken for sequencing was naive CD8+ T cells sorted from blood. CDR3 residues: CASSFERGRTDTQYF. The CDR3 nucleotides are TGTGCCAGCAGTTTTGAGAGGGGGCGCACAGATACGCAGTATTTT.